A few counts support the clone carrying this T cell receptor beta chain. No antigen is known for it. The assay was carried out at the deep level. Measured with immunoSEQ multiplex PCR; TCRdb has only the in-frame clones, and not every one. The table has fewer than 200,000 clones, approximately 61% seen once. The sample belongs to a study of shared clonotypes between healthy human individuals. Study results and caveats: Naive subsets tended to show greater estimated richness than memory subsets.

CDR3 length: 15 residues. Between the trimmed V and J ends, which lost 0 bases and 0 bases, there was a span of 6 bases. CDR1 and CDR2 (germline): SGHKS, YYEKEE (reference sequence). The TCR sequence derives from a man aged 25-45 years in good health. The chain is built from TRBV5-5 and TRBJ2-2; tentatively, D is TRBD1 (6 bases). Source material: memory CD4+ T cells sorted from blood. As to subset: CD45RA-negative fraction. DNA of the CDR3: TGTGCCAGCAGCTTGGCAGGGGCGAACACCGGGGAGCTGTTTTTT. Amino acid sequence: CASSLAGANTGELFF.